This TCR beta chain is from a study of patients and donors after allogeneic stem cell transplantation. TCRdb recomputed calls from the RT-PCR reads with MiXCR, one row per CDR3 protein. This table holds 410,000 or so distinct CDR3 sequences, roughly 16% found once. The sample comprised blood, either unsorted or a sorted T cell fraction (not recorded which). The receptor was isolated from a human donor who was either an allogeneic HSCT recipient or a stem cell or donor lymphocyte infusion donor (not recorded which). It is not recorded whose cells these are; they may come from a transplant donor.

CDR3 sequence: CASSGTSGRISGELFF. In nucleotides, the CDR3 is TGTGCCAGCAGCGGGACTAGCGGGAGGATATCCGGGGAGCTGTTTTTT. V gene TRBV7-9 combines with J gene TRBJ2-2; TRBD2 matches 15 bases. This CDR3 is built from 16 residues. Germline V gene data show CDR1 as SEHNR and CDR2 as FQNEAQ (reference sequence). With V trimmed by 5 bases and J by 6 bases, 4 bases remained unmatched.